These T cell receptor beta chains were read from a single sample in a study of Graves' ophthalmopathy and Graves' hyperthyroidism. TCRdb itself ran the multiplex PCR reads through MiXCR, one entry per CDR3 protein. Of nearly 400,000 distinct CDR3 sequences in the sample, about 17% were seen once. Sequencing used peripheral blood. The receptors were gathered from a young woman with Graves' ophthalmopathy. Each CDR3 is given with its conserved first and last residue. A D gene is named only where the DNA matches it firmly. Clone size is not always given. Where it is, it says once, few, many or a class for expanded clones.

V gene,D gene,clone size,J gene,CDR3 DNA,CDR3 protein
TRBV6-4,-,-,TRBJ1-1,TGTGCCAGCAGTGACTCAATGGGGACTGAAGCTTTCTTT,CASSDSMGTEAFF
TRBV15,-,many,TRBJ1-5,TGTGCCACCAGCATCGGTCCCACGGGTCAGCCCCAGCATTTT,CATSIGPTGQPQHF
TRBV30,TRBD2,-,TRBJ2-7,TGTGCCTGGAGTCCCCCCCGGACTAGCGGGAGGGTGTACGAGCAGTACTTC,CAWSPPRTSGRVYEQYF
TRBV18,-,few,TRBJ2-2,TGTGCCAGCTCACCACAGGGGTTAACCGGGGAGCTGTTTTTT,CASSPQGLTGELFF
TRBV27,-,many,TRBJ2-2,TGTGCCAGCAGTTTAGGTGGGCGGGGCCGGGAGCTGTTTTTT,CASSLGGRGRELFF
TRBV6-2/TRBV6-3,TRBD2,many,TRBJ2-7,TGTGCCAGCAAAAGCGGGGGATACGAGCAGTACTTC,CASKSGGYEQYF
TRBV27,-,many,TRBJ1-1,TGTGCCAGCAGTTTAAGGGGTAGGACTGAAGCTTTCTTT,CASSLRGRTEAFF
TRBV11-2,-,many,TRBJ1-1,TGTGCCAGCAGCTTAGGTGACAGTAAGGTGGCTTTCTTT,CASSLGDSKVAFF
TRBV27,TRBD1,many,TRBJ1-5,TGTGCCAGCAGTTTTGACAGGGTGGGCAATCAGCCCCAGCATTTT,CASSFDRVGNQPQHF
TRBV19,TRBD1,-,TRBJ1-2,TGTGCCAGTAGTATAACGGCGACAGGGAGGGATGGCTACACCTTC,CASSITATGRDGYTF
TRBV7-2,TRBD1,many,TRBJ1-1,TGTGCCAGCAGCCCAACAAATTCAGGGGGTACTGAAGCTTTCTTT,CASSPTNSGGTEAFF
TRBV28,-,many,TRBJ2-7,TGTGCCAGCAGTTTAGTACTAAAAGACTACGAGCAGTACTTC,CASSLVLKDYEQYF
TRBV6-2/TRBV6-3,-,-,TRBJ2-7,TGTGCCAGCCGCAGGGTAGGGGCCTCTGGAGAGCAGTACTTC,CASRRVGASGEQYF
TRBV28,TRBD1,many,TRBJ1-5,TGTGCCAGCAGTTTAAGGCAAGGGCAGGGGGGGAATCAGCCCCAGCATTTT,CASSLRQGQGGNQPQHF
TRBV7-2,-,few,TRBJ1-1,TGTGCCAGCAGCTTAAACAGTCCGAACACTGAAGCTTTCTTT,CASSLNSPNTEAFF
TRBV12-3/TRBV12-4,-,once,TRBJ2-5,TGTGCCAGCAGGCCCCTTTGGGGGAGTGAGACCCAGTACTTC,CASRPLWGSETQYF
TRBV28,-,many,TRBJ1-5,TGTGCCAGCAGTTCCAACCCCTCAGGCGGGGTGAGCGGTCAGCCCCAGCATTTT,CASSSNPSGGVSGQPQHF
TRBV6-5,-,many,TRBJ1-3,TGTGCCAGCAGTTCACCTTCCTTAGGGGGGACTGGAAACACCATATATTTT,CASSSPSLGGTGNTIYF